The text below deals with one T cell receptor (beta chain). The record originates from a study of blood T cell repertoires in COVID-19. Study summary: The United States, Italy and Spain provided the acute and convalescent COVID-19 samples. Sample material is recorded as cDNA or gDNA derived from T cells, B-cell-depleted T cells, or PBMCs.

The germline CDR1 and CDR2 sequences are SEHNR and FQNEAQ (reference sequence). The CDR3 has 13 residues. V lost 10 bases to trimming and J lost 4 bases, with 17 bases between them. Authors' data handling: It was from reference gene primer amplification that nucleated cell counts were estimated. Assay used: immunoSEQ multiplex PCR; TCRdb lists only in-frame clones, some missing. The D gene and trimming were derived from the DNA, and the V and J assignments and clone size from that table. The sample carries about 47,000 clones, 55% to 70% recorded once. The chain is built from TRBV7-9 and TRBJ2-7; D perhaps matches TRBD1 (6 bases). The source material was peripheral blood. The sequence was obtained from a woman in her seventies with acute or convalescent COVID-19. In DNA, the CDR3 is TGTGCCACCACCGCCAGGGGTGGGTACGAGCAGTACTTC. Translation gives CATTARGGYEQYF. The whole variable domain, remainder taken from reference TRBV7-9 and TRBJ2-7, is DTGVSQNPRHKITKRGQNVTFRCDPISEHNRLYWYRQTLGQGPEFLTYFQNEAQLEKSRLLSDRFSAERPKGSFSTLEIQRTEQGDSAMYLCATTARGGYEQYFGPGTRLTVT.